The T cell receptor beta chain under discussion was sequenced for a study of cytomegalovirus exposure and HLA in healthy donors. On the study more broadly: A subsequent analysis reported that the 110 or so validation repertoires were produced on the same platform that had also been used for the roughly 700 first-cohort repertoires.

General study findings and limits: Many donors carried some public TCRs, although rarity characterized most TCR sequences. Researchers counted about 150 TCR beta chains as cytomegalovirus-associated.

Trimming took 1 base from V and 0 from J, leaving 9 bases between them. Per the germline V gene, CDR1 is LGHNA and CDR2 is YNFKEQ. The CDR3 is 15 amino acids. The donors belonged to the approximately 110-subject validation cohort, separate from the approximately 700-subject first cohort. Some clones are missing from TCRdb's copy, which holds only in-frame ones; the method was immunoSEQ multiplex PCR. The profile shows roughly 150,000 clones, roughly 90% of them singletons. Points on this clone: Its antigen is currently unknown.

Sequences were obtained from PBMCs. The sequence derives from a woman aged 25 to 39 in good health and CMV-seronegative. The rearrangement uses TRBV4-2 and TRBJ1-1, with no clear D. The DNA of the CDR3 is TGTGCCAGCAGCCAAGGGGCAGATATGAACACTGAAGCTTTCTTT. Residues: CASSQGADMNTEAFF.